This T cell receptor (beta chain) was recorded in a study of blood T cells in healthy people across ages. At the level of the study: Template switching picked up about one barcoded beta molecule for each two T cells. Overall study findings and caveats: Using unsorted PBMCs precluded a conclusive naive versus antigen-experienced comparison.

This clonotype has only a few counts. Its antigen is not identified. Together with a sample-barcoded 5' primer, a J-beta primer mix was included in a second PCR lasting about 7 to 12 cycles. A template-switch adaptor containing 12 random nucleotides labeled each cDNA molecule. Each CDR3 protein is one row after TCRdb ran MiXCR on the 5' RACE reads. The table includes 550,000 to 750,000 distinct CDR3 sequences, roughly 20% detected once. Trimming removed 0 bases at V and 5 bases at J, with 10 bases between. Germline CDR1 and CDR2: SGHTA and FQGNSA. The CDR3 sequence is 15 residues long. The TCR comes from a man between 65 and 85 years old in good health. The chain carries TRBV7-2 and TRBJ2-2; D may be TRBD2 (6 bases). The sequenced sample was blood. CDR3 in amino acids: CASSLAGRETGELFF. The CDR3 DNA follows: TGTGCCAGCAGCTTAGCGGGGCGGGAAACCGGGGAGCTGTTTTTT. The full variable domain, its missing parts supplied by reference TRBV7-2 and TRBJ2-2, is GAGVSQSPSNKVTEKGKDVELRCDPISGHTALYWYRQSLGQGLEFLIYFQGNSAPDKSGLPSDRFSAERTGGSVSTLTIQRTQQEDSAVYLCASSLAGRETGELFFGEGSRLTVL.